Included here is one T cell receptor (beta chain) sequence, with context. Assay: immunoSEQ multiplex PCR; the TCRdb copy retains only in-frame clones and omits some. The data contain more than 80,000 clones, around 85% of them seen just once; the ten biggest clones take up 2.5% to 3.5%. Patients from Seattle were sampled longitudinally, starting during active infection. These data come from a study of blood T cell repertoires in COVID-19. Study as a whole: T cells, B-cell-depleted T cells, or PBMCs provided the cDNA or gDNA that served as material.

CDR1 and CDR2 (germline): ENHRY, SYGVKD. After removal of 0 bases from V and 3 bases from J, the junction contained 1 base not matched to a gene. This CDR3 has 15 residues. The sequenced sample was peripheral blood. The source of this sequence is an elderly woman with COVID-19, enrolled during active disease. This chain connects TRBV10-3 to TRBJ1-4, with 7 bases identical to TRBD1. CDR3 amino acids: CAISESGGPNEKLFF. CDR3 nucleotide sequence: TGTGCCATCAGTGAGTCAGGGGGCCCTAATGAAAAACTGTTTTTT.